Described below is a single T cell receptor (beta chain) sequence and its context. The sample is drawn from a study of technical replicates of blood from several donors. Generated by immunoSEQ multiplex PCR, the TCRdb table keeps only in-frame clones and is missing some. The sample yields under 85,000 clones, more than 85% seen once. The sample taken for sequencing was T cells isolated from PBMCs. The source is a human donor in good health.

The CDR3 reads CASSLDYQGGKAFF. The CDR3 coding sequence is TGTGCCAGCAGCTTAGATTACCAGGGAGGGAAAGCTTTCTTT. This rearrangement joins TRBV7-2 to TRBJ1-1, with D possibly matching TRBD1 (5 bases). In germline, CDR1 is SGHTA, CDR2 FQGNSA. With 1 base removed from V and 9 bases from J, the gap between germline ends came to 15 bases. The CDR3 extends over 14 amino acids.